This TCR beta chain was profiled in a study of blood T cell repertoires in COVID-19 (dated by TCRdb to the early 2020s). Some background on the complete study: Collaborator samples came from the United States, Italy and Spain and covered acute and convalescent phases of COVID-19. The samples were drawn from the first 160 participants of the ongoing ImmuneRACE study and from about 1,200 subjects provided by 6 global collaborators. The repertoires were made available in a free public database intended to serve as a resource for research on the immune response to SARS-CoV-2. HLA class I and class II types, where available, came from metadata supplied by the sample provider rather than from assay-based typing. Subjects who had been exposed to COVID-19, were actively infected with it, or had recovered from it provided the deeply sampled blood TCRbeta repertoires that made up the dataset. The material from the prospective study consisted of cDNA or gDNA derived from T cells, B-cell-depleted T cells, or PBMCs. Nearly every sample came with metadata listing a de-identified subject ID, COVID-19 status, age in years and sex.

TCRbeta CDR3 regions were amplified from genomic DNA by means of the immunoSEQ Assay, a bias-controlled multiplex PCR. As for the authors' bioinformatics: Within the assay, amplification of reference gene primers was used to estimate how many nucleated cells each sample contained. To quantify the absolute abundance of each unique TCRbeta CDR3 rearrangement, sequence reads were collapsed and filtered. For each sample, productive Simpson clonality was calculated as the square root of Simpson's diversity index over productive rearrangements. The immuneACCESS repertoire file appears here via TCRdb, limited to in-frame rearrangements. These files lack a portion of the clones; in checked studies, under half of the deficit traces to unresolved V genes, and the cause of the others is not known. From that table come the V and J calls and clone size; the DNA was used to work out D and trimming. For this sample the table gives approximately 92,000 clones, of which around 88% were detected only once. The ten largest make up approximately 20% of the sample.

One collaborating source in Seattle enrolled patients during active infection and followed them longitudinally through the course of disease. Collaborating institutions collected whole blood in K2EDTA tubes following their own protocols. For TCRbeta analysis, collaborators shipped samples in one of three forms: frozen whole blood, isolated PBMCs, or DNA extracted from either of those sample types. About this clone itself: The antigen it binds to is not known. No much larger clone exists at a distance of one base, and base qualities are not known.

CDR1 and CDR2, looked up from the germline V gene, are SGHRS and YFSETQ. V is cut back by 0 bases and J by 3 bases, with 11 bases in the junction unmatched. There are 17 amino acids in the CDR3, from cysteine to phenylalanine inclusive. CDR3 DNA is the only sequence kept; it has 51 bases, read in frame from the first base. Here is what the overall study found, with its caveats: The amount of clinical and demographic metadata varied by source and participant and was provided uncurated.

The source material was peripheral blood. The TCR comes from a woman between 55 and 75 years old with COVID-19, enrolled during active disease. Recombination joined TRBV5-1 with TRBJ1-2; 7 bases in between match TRBD1. The DNA is as follows: TGCGCCAGCAGCTTGGGTCAGGGGGGATCATCTCACTATGGCTACACCTTC. The encoded protein is CASSLGQGGSSHYGYTF.